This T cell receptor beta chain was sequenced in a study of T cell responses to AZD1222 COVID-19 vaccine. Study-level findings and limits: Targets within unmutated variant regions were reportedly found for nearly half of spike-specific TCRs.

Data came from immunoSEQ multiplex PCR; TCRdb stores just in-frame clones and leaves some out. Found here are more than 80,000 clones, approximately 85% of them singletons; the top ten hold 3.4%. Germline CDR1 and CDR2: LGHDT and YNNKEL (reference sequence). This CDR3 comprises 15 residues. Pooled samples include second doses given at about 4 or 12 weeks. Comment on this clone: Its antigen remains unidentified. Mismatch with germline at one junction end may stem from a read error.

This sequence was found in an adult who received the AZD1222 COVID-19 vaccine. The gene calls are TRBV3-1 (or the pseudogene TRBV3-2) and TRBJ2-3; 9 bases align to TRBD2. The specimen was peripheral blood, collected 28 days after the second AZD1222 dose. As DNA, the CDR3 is TGTGCCCGCAGCCAGCGCGGGGGGGGCGGGTATACGCAGTATTTT. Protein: CARSQRGGGGYTQYF.